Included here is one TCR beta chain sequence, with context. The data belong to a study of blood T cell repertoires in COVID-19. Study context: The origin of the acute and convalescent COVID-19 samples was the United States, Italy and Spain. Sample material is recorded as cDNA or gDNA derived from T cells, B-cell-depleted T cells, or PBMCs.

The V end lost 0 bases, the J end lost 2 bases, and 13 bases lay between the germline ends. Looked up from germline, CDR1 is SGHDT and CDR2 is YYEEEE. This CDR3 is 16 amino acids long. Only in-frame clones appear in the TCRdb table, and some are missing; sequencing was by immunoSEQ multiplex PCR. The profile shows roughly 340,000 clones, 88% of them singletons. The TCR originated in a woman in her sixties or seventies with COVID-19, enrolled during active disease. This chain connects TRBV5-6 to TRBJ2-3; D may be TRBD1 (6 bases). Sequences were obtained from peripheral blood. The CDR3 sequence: CASSLVTGRNTDTQYF. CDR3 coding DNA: TGTGCCAGCAGCTTGGTGACAGGCAGGAACACAGATACGCAGTATTTT.